Listed here are 25 T cell receptor beta chains from one sample, sequenced in a study of OX40 agonist ivuxolimab in advanced cancers. The method was immunoSEQ multiplex PCR; TCRdb's version includes in-frame clones alone and lacks a portion of them. The sample contains 55,000 to 70,000 clones, more than 70% of which appear only once. This sample comprised CD4+ or CD8+ T cells sorted from blood, obtained in a trial of the OX40 agonist ivuxolimab. These TCRs come from an adult with an advanced solid tumor such as melanoma, head and neck, liver or kidney cancer.

This clone appeared a single time. The rearrangement uses TRBV14 and TRBJ2-3; D possibly corresponds to TRBD2 (6 bases). Germline values: CDR1 SGHDN, CDR2 FVKESK. The CDR3 runs 16 residues. V was pared by 0 bases and J by 4 bases, with 14 bases between. The chain's CDR3 is CASSQEGGRLADTQYF. The CDR3, as DNA: TGTGCCAGCAGCCAAGAAGGAGGGAGACTAGCAGATACGCAGTATTTT.

The gene calls are TRBV7-9 and TRBJ2-3; perhaps D is TRBD1 or TRBD2 (6 bases each). The CDR3 spans 15 residues. Trimming took off 6 bases at V and 1 base at J, with 14 bases between the two ends. Looked up from germline, CDR1 is SEHNR and CDR2 is FQNEAQ (reference sequence). CDR3 in amino acids: CASRGGAGGTDTQYF. The CDR3 DNA reads as TGTGCCAGCAGGGGGGGCGCAGGGGGCACAGATACGCAGTATTTT.

The CDR3 region is CASSLRTGGTGELFF. The CDR3 coding sequence is TGTGCCAGCAGCTTAAGAACAGGAGGGACCGGGGAGCTGTTTTTT. The rearrangement uses TRBV11-1 and TRBJ2-2; the D gene is possibly TRBD2 (6 bases). The germline gives CDR1 SGHAT, CDR2 FQDESV (reference sequence). The V and J ends lost 2 bases and 5 bases respectively, with 12 bases between them. The CDR3 sequence is 15 residues long.

This chain links TRBV5-1 with TRBJ1-1; 7 bases agree with TRBD1. V lost 0 bases and J lost 5; bases outside the gene matches: 4. The CDR3 sequence is 14 residues long. CDR1 is SGHRS and CDR2 is YFSETQ in the germline V gene. The CDR3 region is CASSLDRGRTEAFF. CDR3 in DNA: TGCGCCAGCAGCTTGGACAGGGGACGAACTGAAGCTTTCTTT.

This rearrangement joins TRBV7-9 to TRBJ2-7; TRBD2 matches 7 bases. Germline values: CDR1 SEHNR, CDR2 FQNEAQ (reference sequence). V lost 8 bases and J lost 0; bases outside the gene matches: 4. The CDR3 loop spans 13 amino acids. Here the CDR3 DNA reads TGTGCCAGCGTCAGGGAGGGCTCCTACGAGCAGTACTTC. This translates into CASVREGSYEQYF.

The V and J genes are TRBV5-1 and TRBJ2-7, with TRBD1 matching over 8 bases. Trimming cost V 4 bases and J 4 bases; bases outside gene matches: 13. This CDR3 contains 16 residues. Germline assignment: CDR1 SGHRS and CDR2 YFSETQ. The CDR3 region has the DNA TGCGCCAGCAGCCCATCAGGGGGCGGAATTGGGTACGAGCAGTACTTC. Its protein is CASSPSGGGIGYEQYF. Full variable domain (outside the CDR3, taken from reference TRBV5-1 and TRBJ2-7): KAGVTQTPRYLIKTRGQQVTLSCSPISGHRSVSWYQQTPGQGLQFLFEYFSETQRNKGNFPGRFSGRQFSNSRSEMNVSTLELGDSALYLCASSPSGGGIGYEQYFGPGTRLTVT.

This rearrangement joins TRBV6-1 to TRBJ1-3, with D perhaps matching TRBD1 (5 bases). This CDR3 is 17 amino acids long. V shed 4 bases and J shed 0 bases, with 16 bases lying between them. The germline CDR1 and CDR2 sequences are MNHNS and SASEGT. CDR3 DNA sequence: TGTGCCAGCAGTGCGAGCAAGGGACTGTACTCTGGAAACACCATATATTTT. The encoded protein is CASSASKGLYSGNTIYF.

The chain carries TRBV13 and TRBJ2-3, with D perhaps matching TRBD1 (6 bases). CDR3 size: 15 residues. The V end was cut by 5 bases, the J end by 4 bases, with 16 bases between. Germline CDR1 reads PRHDT; CDR2 reads FYEKMQ (reference sequence). The CDR3 reads CASSRPLSGADTQYF. For the CDR3, the DNA is TGTGCCAGCAGCCGCCCTCTCTCAGGGGCAGATACGCAGTATTTT.

The chain employs TRBV30 and TRBJ1-3, with D unresolved. CDR1 is GTSNPN, CDR2 SVGIG, per germline (reference sequence). The CDR3 runs to 12 residues. Deletions cut 0 bases from V and 4 bases from J, with 4 bases between. CDR3 DNA sequence: TGTGCCTGGAGTGTCGGGGGAAACACCATATATTTT. Translation gives CAWSVGGNTIYF.

The rearrangement links TRBV10-2 to TRBJ2-7; 11 positions match TRBD1. The CDR3 covers 14 residues. Germline lookup yields CDR1 WSHSY and CDR2 SAAADI. V shed 2 bases, J shed 4 bases, and the junction held 1 base outside the gene matches. The CDR3 loop reads CASSEGQGAYEQYF. Written as DNA, the CDR3 is TGCGCCAGCAGTGAGGGACAGGGGGCGTACGAGCAGTACTTC.

V is TRBV4-1 and J is TRBJ2-7; 10 bases are shared with TRBD1. The CDR3 spans 17 residues. The V segment lost 1 base and the J segment 3 bases; nucleotides outside the gene matches: 9. The germline gives CDR1 MGHRA, CDR2 YSYEKL. The CDR3 region is CASSQGTSGTGDYEQYF. CDR3 in DNA: TGCGCCAGCAGCCAAGGTACCTCCGGGACAGGGGACTACGAGCAGTACTTC.

The chain uses TRBV30 and TRBJ1-6; D gene unclear. V lost 0 bases and J 7 bases, leaving 13 bases between the germline ends. The germline CDR1 and CDR2 sequences are GTSNPN and SVGIG (reference sequence). The CDR3 spans 15 residues. CDR3 sequence reads: CAWSVPPPGNSPLHF. The CDR3 nucleotides are TGTGCCTGGAGTGTACCCCCCCCCGGGAATTCACCCCTCCACTTT.

This sequence joins TRBV5-1 and TRBJ1-4; D not resolved. The CDR3 runs 13 residues. V was clipped by 3 bases and J by 4 bases, with 7 bases between them. Germline CDR1 reads SGHRS; CDR2 reads YFSETQ. CDR3 in DNA: TGCGCCAGCAGCTCCCTCGGTAATGAAAAACTGTTTTTT. Residues: CASSSLGNEKLFF.

The chain employs TRBV6-5 and TRBJ2-7; TRBD1 matches at 7 bases. The CDR3 runs to 14 residues. Unmatched junction bases numbered 6, after V lost 7 bases and J lost 0 bases. Per the germline V gene, CDR1 is MNHEY and CDR2 is SVGAGI. CDR3 sequence reads: CASNPGTASYEQYF. CDR3 coding DNA: TGTGCCAGCAACCCCGGGACAGCCTCCTACGAGCAGTACTTC.

The rearrangement uses TRBV5-6 and TRBJ2-2; D may match TRBD1 or TRBD2 (5 bases each). V was trimmed by 1 base and J by 0 bases, leaving 13 bases between them. The germline V gene has CDR1 SGHDT and CDR2 YYEEEE. The CDR3 is 17 residues long. The CDR3: CASSLPRGGSNTGELFF. Written as DNA, the CDR3 is TGTGCCAGCAGCTTGCCGAGGGGTGGCTCGAACACCGGGGAGCTGTTTTTT.

J is TRBJ1-1 and V is TRBV19, with D hard to call. There are 13 residues in the CDR3. Trimming took off 3 bases at V and 6 bases at J, with 11 bases between the two ends. Per the germline V gene, CDR1 is LNHDA and CDR2 is SQIVND (reference sequence). CDR3 in amino acids: CASSMRRSAEAFF. DNA for the CDR3: TGTGCCAGTAGTATGAGGAGAAGCGCTGAAGCTTTCTTT.

This clone was observed once. The chain joins TRBV30 to TRBJ1-1, with D perhaps matching TRBD1 (5 bases). The CDR3 is made up of 13 amino acids. Germline V CDR1 and CDR2: GTSNPN, SVGIG (reference sequence). V lost 3 bases and J 6 bases, leaving 14 bases between the germline ends. CDR3 DNA: TGTGCCTGGAGGTCCCGGGGCAGCGCTGAAGCTTTCTTT. Residues: CAWRSRGSAEAFF.

The chain employs TRBV6-8 and TRBJ2-7, with D perhaps being TRBD1 or TRBD2 (6 bases each). This CDR3 has 17 residues. CDR1 is MNHGY and CDR2 is SAAAGT in the germline V gene. V was clipped by 3 bases and J by 3 bases, with 21 bases between them. DNA for the CDR3: TGTGCCAGCAGTTATAGGGGGGCATCCTACATCTTCTACGAGCAGTACTTC. Its protein is CASSYRGASYIFYEQYF.

V and J are TRBV19 and TRBJ2-1, with D unclear. This CDR3 spans 11 amino acids. Looked up from germline, CDR1 is LNHDA and CDR2 is SQIVND (reference sequence). Trimming took off 4 bases at V and 4 bases at J, with 2 bases between the two ends. For the CDR3, the DNA is TGTGCCAGTAGTACATACAATGAGCAGTTCTTC. It yields the protein CASSTYNEQFF.

V gene TRBV5-4 combines with J gene TRBJ1-1; 10 nucleotides agree with TRBD1. J gave up 5 bases and V 4 bases, and 8 bases lay outside the gene matches. Germline CDR1 is SGHNT and CDR2 is YYREEE (reference sequence). This CDR3 has 15 amino acids. CDR3 nucleotides: TGTGCCAGCAGCCTAAAGACAGGGGGCATGACTGAAGCTTTCTTT. Its protein product is CASSLKTGGMTEAFF. Variable domain in full (rest from reference TRBV5-4 and TRBJ1-1): ETGVTQSPTHLIKTRGQQVTLRCSSQSGHNTVSWYQQALGQGPQFIFQYYREEENGRGNFPPRFSGLQFPNYSSELNVNALELDDSALYLCASSLKTGGMTEAFFGQGTRLTVV.

The chain carries TRBV6-1 and TRBJ1-2; D is possibly TRBD1 (6 bases). The CDR3 extends over 13 amino acids. The V and J ends lost 3 bases and 8 bases respectively, with 13 bases between them. CDR1 is MNHNS, CDR2 SASEGT, per germline. The CDR3 sequence is CASSDRDIRGYTF. The CDR3 DNA is TGTGCCAGCAGTGACAGGGACATAAGGGGCTACACCTTC.

The rearrangement links TRBV7-6 to TRBJ2-2, with 9 bases that match TRBD2. Germline V gene sequence: CDR1 SGHVS, CDR2 FNYEAQ. V shed 1 base, J shed 6 bases, and the junction held 6 bases outside the gene matches. The CDR3 is made up of 16 amino acids. The CDR3: CASSLVTRGGPGELFF. The CDR3 DNA reads as TGTGCCAGCAGCTTAGTTACGCGGGGGGGACCCGGGGAGCTGTTTTTT.

The gene calls are TRBV5-1 and TRBJ2-2; 7 bases align to TRBD1. CDR3 size: 15 residues. Germline V gene sequence: CDR1 SGHRS, CDR2 YFSETQ. V shed 3 bases and J 4 bases; nucleotides not matched to a gene: 6. The DNA of the CDR3 is TGCGCCAGCAGCTCTAGGGGGCCCGGCACCGGGGAGCTGTTTTTT. Protein product: CASSSRGPGTGELFF.

This chain joins TRBV18 and TRBJ2-7, with 9 bases aligning to TRBD1. The CDR3 has 14 amino acids. The germline gives CDR1 KGHSH, CDR2 LQKENI. J gave up 3 bases and V 3 bases, and 3 bases lay outside the gene matches. CDR3 nucleotide sequence: TGTGCCAGCTCACCCGGACAGGGGTTCTACGAGCAGTACTTC. Its translation: CASSPGQGFYEQYF.

The chain couples TRBV27 to TRBJ2-5, with TRBD1 matching over 9 bases. This CDR3 is 16 amino acids long. The junction had 6 bases not matched to a gene; V was cut back by 2 bases and J by 2 bases. Per the germline V gene, CDR1 is MNHEY and CDR2 is SMNVEV (reference sequence). In DNA, the CDR3 is TGTGCCAGCAGTTTAGGGACAGGGAAACAACAAGAGACCCAGTACTTC. Translation: CASSLGTGKQQETQYF.